These 10 T cell receptor beta chains were sequenced from one sample in a study of CD8+CD57+ T cells in acquired aplastic anemia. Profiling of TCR beta VDJ combinations and CDR3 sequences used genomic DNA as template. TCRdb itself ran the reads through MiXCR, one entry per CDR3 protein. The sample has 200,000 to 250,000 distinct CDR3 sequences; around 63% are singletons. The material sequenced was sorted CD4+, CD8+, or CD8+CD57+ T cells (not recorded which) from PBMCs. These receptors came from a human donor in good health.

The chain recombines TRBV7-3 with TRBJ2-1, with D hard to call. The CDR3 runs to 15 residues. Germline V gives CDR1 SGHTA, CDR2 FQGTGA. V dropped 2 bases and J dropped 6 bases, with 14 bases sitting between them. The CDR3: CASSLAAYRSNEQFF. The CDR3 bases are TGTGCCAGCAGCTTAGCGGCTTATCGATCCAATGAGCAGTTCTTC.

The chain combines TRBV7-8 with TRBJ2-1; 10 bases match TRBD2. Germline CDR1 and CDR2: SGHVS and FQNEAQ. This CDR3 contains 14 residues. The ends lost 8 bases at V and 3 bases at J; junction bases unmatched: 4. This chain's CDR3 is CASVLAGHYNEQFF. In DNA, the CDR3 is TGTGCCAGCGTACTAGCGGGGCACTACAATGAGCAGTTCTTC.

The chain uses TRBV29-1 and TRBJ2-3, with TRBD2 identical over 12 bases. V dropped 2 bases and J dropped 0; count of bases not matched to a gene: 9. This CDR3 spans 18 amino acids. Germline V CDR1 and CDR2: SQVTM, ANQGSEA. The CDR3 region is CSVEHFGTSGLSTDTQYF. CDR3 nucleotide sequence: TGCAGCGTTGAACATTTTGGGACTAGCGGGCTAAGCACAGATACGCAGTATTTT.

Worth noting for this clonotype: At one end, the junction sequence differs from germline, possibly due to a read error. J is TRBJ1-4 and V is TRBV11-3; TRBD1 might be the D (6 bases). The CDR3 spans 18 residues. The germline CDR1 and CDR2 sequences are SGHNT and YENEEA. The CDR3 here is CASSLRTESLQPNVKLFF. The CDR3 DNA reads TGTGCCAGCAGCCTCCGGACAGAATCCTTACAACCTAATGTAAAACTGTTTTTT.

In its sample, this clonotype was seen once. The chain joins TRBV5-1 to TRBJ2-3; unclear D gene. This CDR3 comprises 14 residues. Between the trimmed V and J ends, which lost 0 bases and 0 bases, there was a span of 5 bases. Germline CDR1 reads SGHRS; CDR2 reads YFSETQ. In nucleotides, the CDR3 is TGCGCCAGCAGCTTGGCGGTTAGCACAGATACGCAGTATTTT. Translating gives CASSLAVSTDTQYF.

The V and J genes are TRBV25-1 and TRBJ1-1; no firm D call. The CDR3 covers 11 residues. Germline V lookup: CDR1 MGHDK, CDR2 SYGVNS. V was cut by 9 bases and J by 7 bases, with 12 bases left in between. In DNA, the CDR3 is TGTGCCAGTTCGCGTTCGGGTGAAGCTTTCTTT. Its translation is CASSRSGEAFF. Full variable domain (remainder filled in from reference TRBV25-1 and TRBJ1-1): EADIYQTPRYLVIGTGKKITLECSQTMGHDKMYWYQQDPGMELHLIHYSYGVNSTEKGDLSSESTVSRIRTEHFPLTLESARPSHTSQYLCASSRSGEAFFGQGTRLTVV.

This clonotype occurred many times. V is TRBV19 and J is TRBJ2-7, with a possible D match to TRBD1 (5 bases). This CDR3 has 14 residues. CDR1 and CDR2 (germline): LNHDA, SQIVND (reference sequence). V was trimmed by 2 bases and J by 0 bases, leaving 8 bases between them. CDR3 protein: CASSIQTDSYEQYF. The DNA for the CDR3 is TGTGCCAGTAGTATACAGACAGACTCCTACGAGCAGTACTTC.

The chain carries TRBV2 and TRBJ2-2, with no clear D. The CDR3 length is 16 residues. Germline V gene sequence: CDR1 SNHLY, CDR2 FYNNEI. Trimming cost V 4 bases and J 4 bases, with 16 bases left between them. For the CDR3, the DNA is TGTGCCAGCAGTGCTTTGATTAGCAAGGGCACCGGGGAGCTGTTTTTT. It yields the protein CASSALISKGTGELFF.

This clonotype was observed at least ten times. The J gene is TRBJ2-5, the V gene TRBV7-9; the match to TRBD2 covers 8 bases. The germline CDR1 and CDR2 sequences are SEHNR and FQNEAQ (reference sequence). V trimming: 4 bases; J trimming: 4 bases; junction bases outside the gene matches: 8. There are 15 residues in the CDR3. CDR3 sequence reads: CASSYSGGQRETQYF. For the CDR3, the DNA is TGTGCCAGCAGCTATTCGGGGGGGCAGAGAGAGACCCAGTACTTC.

The rearrangement joins TRBV7-3 to TRBJ2-7; 14 bases line up with TRBD2. After removal of 3 bases from V and 6 bases from J, the junction contained 4 bases not matched to a gene. This CDR3 spans 15 amino acids. Germline lookup yields CDR1 SGHTA and CDR2 FQGTGA. DNA for the CDR3: TGTGCCAGCAGCTTGGGGGGACTAGCGGGAGCCGAGCAGTACTTC. Protein: CASSLGGLAGAEQYF.